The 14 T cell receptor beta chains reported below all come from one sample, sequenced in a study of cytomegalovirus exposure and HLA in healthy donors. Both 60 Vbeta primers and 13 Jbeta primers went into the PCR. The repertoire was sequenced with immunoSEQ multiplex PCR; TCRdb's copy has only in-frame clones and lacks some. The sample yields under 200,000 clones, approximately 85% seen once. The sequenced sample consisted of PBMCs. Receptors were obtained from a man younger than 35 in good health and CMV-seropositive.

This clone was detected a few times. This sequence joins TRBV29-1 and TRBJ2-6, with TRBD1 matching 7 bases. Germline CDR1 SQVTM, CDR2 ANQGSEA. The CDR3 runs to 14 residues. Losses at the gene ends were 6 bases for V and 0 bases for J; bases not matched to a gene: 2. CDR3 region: CSVGQVSGANVLTF. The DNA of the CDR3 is TGCAGCGTAGGACAGGTCTCTGGGGCCAACGTCCTGACTTTC.

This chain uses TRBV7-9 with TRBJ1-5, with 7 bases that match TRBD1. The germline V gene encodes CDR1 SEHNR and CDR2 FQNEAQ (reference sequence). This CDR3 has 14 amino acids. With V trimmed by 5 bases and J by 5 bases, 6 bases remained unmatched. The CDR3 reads CASSPTGVDQPQHF. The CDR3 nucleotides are TGTGCCAGCAGCCCTACAGGGGTGGATCAGCCCCAGCATTTT.

The CDR3 reads CASSEGMGQGRSPLHF. CDR3 DNA sequence: TGTGCCAGCAGTGAAGGGATGGGACAGGGCCGGTCACCCCTCCACTTT. The rearrangement uses TRBV2 and TRBJ1-6, with 9 bases matching TRBD1. Germline CDR1 and CDR2: SNHLY and FYNNEI. This CDR3 comprises 16 residues. Losses at the gene ends were 1 base for V and 10 bases for J; bases not matched to a gene: 8.

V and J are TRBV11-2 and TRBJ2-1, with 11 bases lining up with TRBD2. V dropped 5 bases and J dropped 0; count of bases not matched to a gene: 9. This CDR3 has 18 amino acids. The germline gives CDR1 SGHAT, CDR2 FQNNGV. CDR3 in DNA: TGTGCCAGCAGCCTAGGACTAGCGGGCCGTAGCTCCTACAATGAGCAGTTCTTC. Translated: CASSLGLAGRSSYNEQFF.

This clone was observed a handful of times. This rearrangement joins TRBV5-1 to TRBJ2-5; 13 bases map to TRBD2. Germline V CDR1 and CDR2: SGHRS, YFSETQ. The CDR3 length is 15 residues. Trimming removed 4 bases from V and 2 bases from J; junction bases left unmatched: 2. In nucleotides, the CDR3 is TGCGCCAGCAGCCCGGGACTAGCGGGGCAAGAGACCCAGTACTTC. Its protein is CASSPGLAGQETQYF.

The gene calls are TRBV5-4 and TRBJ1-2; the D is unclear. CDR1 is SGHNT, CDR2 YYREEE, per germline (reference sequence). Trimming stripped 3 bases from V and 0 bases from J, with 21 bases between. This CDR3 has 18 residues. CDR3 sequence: CASSSTTADRFTNYGYTF. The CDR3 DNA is TGTGCCAGCAGCTCGACAACAGCTGATCGCTTTACTAACTATGGCTACACCTTC.

CDR3 bases: TGTGCCAGCGGACCTTGGGCCGGGACAGCTGCTGTAGAAGCTTTCTTT. Translating gives CASGPWAGTAAVEAFF. The chain has TRBV7-6 and TRBJ1-1, with TRBD1 matching 7 bases. This CDR3 is built from 16 residues. Trimming cost V 8 bases and J 8 bases; bases outside gene matches: 20. CDR1 is SGHVS and CDR2 is FNYEAQ in the germline V gene.

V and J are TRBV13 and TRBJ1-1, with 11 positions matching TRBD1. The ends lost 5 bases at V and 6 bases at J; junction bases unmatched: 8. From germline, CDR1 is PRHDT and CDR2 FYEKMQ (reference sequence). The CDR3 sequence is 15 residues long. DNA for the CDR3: TGTGCCAGCAGCCCACCCGGACAGGGGGCCCCTGAAGCTTTCTTT. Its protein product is CASSPPGQGAPEAFF.

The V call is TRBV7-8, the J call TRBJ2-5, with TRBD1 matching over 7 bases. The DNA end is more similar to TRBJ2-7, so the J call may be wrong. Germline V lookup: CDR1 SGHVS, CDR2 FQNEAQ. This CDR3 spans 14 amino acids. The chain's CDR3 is CASSLRDRSYEQYF. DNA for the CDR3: TGTGCCAGCAGCTTAAGGGACAGATCCTACGAGCAGTACTTC.

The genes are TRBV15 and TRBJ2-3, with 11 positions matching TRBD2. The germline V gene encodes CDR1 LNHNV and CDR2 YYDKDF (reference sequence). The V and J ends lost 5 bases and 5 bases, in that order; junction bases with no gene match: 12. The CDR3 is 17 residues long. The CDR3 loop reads CATSSRTASGGRDTQYF. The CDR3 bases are TGTGCCACCAGCTCACGCACGGCTAGCGGGGGGAGAGATACGCAGTATTTT.

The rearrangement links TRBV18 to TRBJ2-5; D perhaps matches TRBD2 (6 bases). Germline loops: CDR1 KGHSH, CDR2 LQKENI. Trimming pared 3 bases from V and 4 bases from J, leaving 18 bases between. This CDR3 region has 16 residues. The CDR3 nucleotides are TGTGCCAGCTCACCTACGTACGCCGGGGAGGCAGAGACCCAGTACTTC. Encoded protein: CASSPTYAGEAETQYF. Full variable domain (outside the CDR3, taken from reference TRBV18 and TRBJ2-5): NAGVMQNPRHLVRRRGQEARLRCSPMKGHSHVYWYRQLPEEGLKFMVYLQKENIIDESGMPKERFSAEFPKEGPSILRIQQVVRGDSAAYFCASSPTYAGEAETQYFGPGTRLLVL.

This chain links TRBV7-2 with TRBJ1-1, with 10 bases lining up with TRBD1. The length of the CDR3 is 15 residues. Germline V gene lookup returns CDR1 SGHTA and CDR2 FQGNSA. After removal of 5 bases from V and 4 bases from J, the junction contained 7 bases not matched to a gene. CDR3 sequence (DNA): TGTGCCAGCAGCCCCGAGACAGGGGGCCCCACTGAAGCTTTCTTT. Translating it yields CASSPETGGPTEAFF.

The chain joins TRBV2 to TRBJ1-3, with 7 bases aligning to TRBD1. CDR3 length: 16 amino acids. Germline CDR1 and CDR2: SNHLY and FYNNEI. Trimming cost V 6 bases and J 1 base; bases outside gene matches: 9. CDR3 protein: CASSGDSGRSGNTIYF. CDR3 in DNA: TGTGCCAGCAGCGGGGACAGTGGCCGGTCTGGAAACACCATATATTTT.

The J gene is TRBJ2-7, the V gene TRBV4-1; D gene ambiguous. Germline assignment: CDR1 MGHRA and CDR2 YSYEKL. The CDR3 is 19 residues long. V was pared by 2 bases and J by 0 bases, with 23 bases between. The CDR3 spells CASSQQINTGSYFSYEQYF. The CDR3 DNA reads TGCGCCAGCAGCCAACAGATCAATACCGGGTCCTACTTCTCCTACGAGCAGTACTTC.